A selection of T cell receptor beta chains follows, all from one sample in a study of T cell responses to AZD1222 COVID-19 vaccine. Sequencing used immunoSEQ multiplex PCR; TCRdb keeps in-frame clones, though not all of them. The sample yields about 140,000 clones, about nine tenths seen once. The specimen comprised peripheral blood, sampled on day 0 of AZD1222 vaccination. The origin of the receptors is an adult in good health. The CDR3 runs from the conserved cysteine through the conserved F or W. The D gene is left open where the match is weak. Only some rows state a clone size, as once, few, many or a class for expanded clones.

d_call j_call v_call cdr3_length clone_size cdr3_nt cdr3_aa
- TRBJ2-1 TRBV11-1 15 - TGTGCCAGCAGCCCCCGGGACACCCTTTTAATGGAGCAGTTCTTC CASSPRDTLLMEQFF
- TRBJ2-3 TRBV20-1 11 - TGCAGCGCCCCTTTCACAGATACGCAGTATTTT CSAPFTDTQYF
- TRBJ1-1 TRBV9 12 - TGTGCCAGCAGCGCAATGAACACTGAAGCTTTCTTT CASSAMNTEAFF
- TRBJ2-1 TRBV7-2 12 - TGTGCCAGCAGCTTAGGTGTGGGTGAGCAGTTCTTC CASSLGVGEQFF
- TRBJ1-1 TRBV19 14 - TGTGCCAGTAGTATAGTTTCAGGGTTGACTGAAGCTTTCTTT CASSIVSGLTEAFF
- TRBJ1-4 TRBV9 14 - TGTGCCAGCAGCCCCAGGGATTTTAATGAAAAACTGTTTTTT CASSPRDFNEKLFF
- TRBJ1-5 TRBV3-1/TRBV3-2 14 - TGTGCCAGCAGCCTCAACAGGGGCAATCAGCCCCAGCATTTT CASSLNRGNQPQHF
TRBD1 TRBJ1-5 TRBV3-1/TRBV3-2 15 once TGTGCCAGCAGCCAAGGCAGGGGGCCGGGGCAGCCCCAGCATTTT CASSQGRGPGQPQHF
- TRBJ1-5 TRBV30 13 - TGTGCCTGGGGCCAGACAGTGAATCAGCCCCAGCATTTT CAWGQTVNQPQHF
TRBD2 TRBJ2-2 TRBV6-1 17 many TGTGCCAGCAGTGCCACAGCGGGGGGCCGAGGTAAAGGGGAGCTGTTTTTT CASSATAGGRGKGELFF
TRBD1 TRBJ2-6 TRBV23-1 20 - TGCGCCAGCAGTCAGCCGCGACAGGGTTGGCTTCGATCTGGGGCCAACGTCCTGACTTTC CASSQPRQGWLRSGANVLTF
- TRBJ2-1 TRBV7-3 15 few TGTGCCAGCAGCTTAATCCGGGAACCCTACAATGAGCAGTTCTTC CASSLIREPYNEQFF
- TRBJ1-6 TRBV19 13 once TGTGCCAGACGTAGGTACACGCATTCACCCCTCCACTTT CARRRYTHSPLHF
- TRBJ2-4 TRBV5-6 16 - TGTGCCAGCAGCTTTTTTGGGACCCCAGCCAAAAACATTCAGTACTTC CASSFFGTPAKNIQYF
TRBD2 TRBJ2-4 TRBV7-8 17 once TGTGCCAGCAGCCCACCGTCAGGACTAGCGGGGAAAAACATTCAGTACTTC CASSPPSGLAGKNIQYF
TRBD2 TRBJ2-3 TRBV7-2 15 - TGTGCCACCGGGACTAGCGGGGGGGCCATAGATACGCAGTATTTT CATGTSGGAIDTQYF
- TRBJ2-4 TRBV3-1/TRBV3-2 19 - TGTGCCAGCAGCCAAGATTGGACAGCGAGTATCTCAGCCAAAAACATTCAGTACTTC CASSQDWTASISAKNIQYF
- TRBJ2-5 TRBV11-2 14 - TGTGCCAGCAGCTTACACGTCAGGCAAGAGACCCAGTACTTC CASSLHVRQETQYF
- TRBJ2-2 TRBV11-3 14 - TGTGCCAGCAGAACTAGGACCCACACCGGGGAGCTGTTTTTT CASRTRTHTGELFF